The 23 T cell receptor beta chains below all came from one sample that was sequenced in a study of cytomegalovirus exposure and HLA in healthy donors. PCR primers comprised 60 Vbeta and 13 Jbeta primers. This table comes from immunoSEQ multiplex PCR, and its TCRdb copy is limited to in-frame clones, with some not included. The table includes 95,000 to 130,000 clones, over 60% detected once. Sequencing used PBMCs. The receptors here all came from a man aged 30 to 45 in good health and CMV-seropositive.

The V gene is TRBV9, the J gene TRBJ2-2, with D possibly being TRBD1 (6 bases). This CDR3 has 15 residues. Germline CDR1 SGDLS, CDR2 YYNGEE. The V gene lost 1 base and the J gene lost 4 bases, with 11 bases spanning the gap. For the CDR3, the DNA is TGTGCCAGCAGCGTATCAACACAGGGCACCGGGGAGCTGTTTTTT. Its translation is CASSVSTQGTGELFF.

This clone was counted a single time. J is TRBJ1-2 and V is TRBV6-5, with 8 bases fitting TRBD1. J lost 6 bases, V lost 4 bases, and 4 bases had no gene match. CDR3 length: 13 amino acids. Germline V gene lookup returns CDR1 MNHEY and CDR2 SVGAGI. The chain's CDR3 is CASSFGQGHGYTF. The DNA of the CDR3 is TGTGCCAGCAGTTTTGGACAGGGCCATGGCTACACCTTC.

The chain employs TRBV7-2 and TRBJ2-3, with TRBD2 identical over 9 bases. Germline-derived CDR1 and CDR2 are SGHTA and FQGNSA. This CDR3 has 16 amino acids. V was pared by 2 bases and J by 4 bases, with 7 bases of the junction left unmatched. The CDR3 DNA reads TGTGCCAGCAGCTTAAGGGGCGGGAGGGGAGCAGATACGCAGTATTTT. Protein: CASSLRGGRGADTQYF.

The CDR3 spells CASSWGGQYQETQYF. In DNA form, the CDR3 reads TGTGCCAGCAGCTGGGGGGGCCAGTACCAAGAGACCCAGTACTTC. This chain connects TRBV9 to TRBJ2-5; perhaps TRBD2 as D (7 bases). The germline V and J ends were trimmed by 4 bases and 0 bases, with 13 bases remaining between them. Germline values: CDR1 SGDLS, CDR2 YYNGEE. The CDR3 has 15 residues.

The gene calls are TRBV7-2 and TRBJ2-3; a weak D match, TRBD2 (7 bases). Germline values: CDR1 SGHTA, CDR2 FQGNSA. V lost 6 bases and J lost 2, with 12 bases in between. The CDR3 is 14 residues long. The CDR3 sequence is CASRGGAYTDTQYF. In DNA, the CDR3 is TGTGCCAGCAGGGGGGGGGCGTACACAGATACGCAGTATTTT.

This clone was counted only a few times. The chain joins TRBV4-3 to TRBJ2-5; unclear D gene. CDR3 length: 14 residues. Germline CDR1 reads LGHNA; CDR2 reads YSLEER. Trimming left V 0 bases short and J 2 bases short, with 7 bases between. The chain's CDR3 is CASSQDPRQETQYF. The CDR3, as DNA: TGCGCCAGCAGCCAAGATCCCAGGCAAGAGACCCAGTACTTC.

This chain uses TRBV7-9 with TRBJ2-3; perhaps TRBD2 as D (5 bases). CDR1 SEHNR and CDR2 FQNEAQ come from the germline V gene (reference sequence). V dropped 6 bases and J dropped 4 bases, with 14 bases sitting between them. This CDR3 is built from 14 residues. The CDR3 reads CASRKTLEADTQYF. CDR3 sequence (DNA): TGTGCCAGCAGAAAAACACTAGAAGCAGATACGCAGTATTTT.

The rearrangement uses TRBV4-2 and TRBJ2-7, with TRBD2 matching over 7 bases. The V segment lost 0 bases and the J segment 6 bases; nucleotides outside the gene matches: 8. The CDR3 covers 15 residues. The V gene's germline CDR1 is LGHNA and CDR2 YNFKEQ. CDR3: CASSQDRTSHSEQYF. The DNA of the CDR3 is TGTGCCAGCAGCCAAGATAGGACTAGTCACTCCGAGCAGTACTTC.

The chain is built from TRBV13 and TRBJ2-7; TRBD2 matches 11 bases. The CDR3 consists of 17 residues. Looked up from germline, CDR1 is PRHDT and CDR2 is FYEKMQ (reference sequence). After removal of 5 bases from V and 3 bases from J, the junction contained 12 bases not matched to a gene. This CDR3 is CASSPGASGGPNYEQYF. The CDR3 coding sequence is TGTGCCAGCAGCCCCGGGGCTAGCGGGGGGCCAAACTACGAGCAGTACTTC.

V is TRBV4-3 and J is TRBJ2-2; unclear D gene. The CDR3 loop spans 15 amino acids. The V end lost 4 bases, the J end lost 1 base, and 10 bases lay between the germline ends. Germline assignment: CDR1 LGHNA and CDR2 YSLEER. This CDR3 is CASSLIPLNTGELFF. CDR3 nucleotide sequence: TGCGCCAGCAGCCTGATCCCACTGAACACCGGGGAGCTGTTTTTT.

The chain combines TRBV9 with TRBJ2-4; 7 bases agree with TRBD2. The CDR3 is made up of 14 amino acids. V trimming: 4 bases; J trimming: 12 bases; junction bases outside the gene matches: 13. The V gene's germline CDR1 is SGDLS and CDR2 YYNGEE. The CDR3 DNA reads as TGTGCCAGCAGCCCCGGGGCGGGAGCGGGCAGTCAGTACTTC. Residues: CASSPGAGAGSQYF.

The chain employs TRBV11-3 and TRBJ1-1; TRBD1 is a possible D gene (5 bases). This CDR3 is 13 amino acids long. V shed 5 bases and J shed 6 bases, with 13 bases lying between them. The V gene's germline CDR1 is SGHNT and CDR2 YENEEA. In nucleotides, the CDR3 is TGTGCCAGCAGCCCCAATTGGGGCCCTGAAGCTTTCTTT. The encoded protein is CASSPNWGPEAFF.

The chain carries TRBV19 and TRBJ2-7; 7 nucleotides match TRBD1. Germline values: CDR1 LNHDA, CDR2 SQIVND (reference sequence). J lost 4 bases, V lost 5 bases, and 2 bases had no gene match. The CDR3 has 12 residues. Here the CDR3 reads CASSRDSYEQYF. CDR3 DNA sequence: TGTGCCAGTAGTCGGGACAGTTACGAGCAGTACTTC.

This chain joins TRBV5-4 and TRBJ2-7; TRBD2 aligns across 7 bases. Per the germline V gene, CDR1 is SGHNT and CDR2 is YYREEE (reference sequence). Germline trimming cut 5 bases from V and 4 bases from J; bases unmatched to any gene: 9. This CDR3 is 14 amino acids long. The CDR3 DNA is TGTGCCAGCAGGCCGTCGAGGGGAGGGTACGAGCAGTACTTC. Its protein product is CASRPSRGGYEQYF. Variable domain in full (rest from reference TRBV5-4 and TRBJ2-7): ETGVTQSPTHLIKTRGQQVTLRCSSQSGHNTVSWYQQALGQGPQFIFQYYREEENGRGNFPPRFSGLQFPNYSSELNVNALELDDSALYLCASRPSRGGYEQYFGPGTRLTVT.

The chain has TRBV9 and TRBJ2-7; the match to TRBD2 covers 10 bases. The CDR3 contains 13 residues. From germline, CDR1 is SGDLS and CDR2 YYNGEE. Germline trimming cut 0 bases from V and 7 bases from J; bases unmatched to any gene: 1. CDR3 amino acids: CASSVELAGEQYF. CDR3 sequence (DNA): TGTGCCAGCAGCGTAGAACTAGCGGGGGAGCAGTACTTC.

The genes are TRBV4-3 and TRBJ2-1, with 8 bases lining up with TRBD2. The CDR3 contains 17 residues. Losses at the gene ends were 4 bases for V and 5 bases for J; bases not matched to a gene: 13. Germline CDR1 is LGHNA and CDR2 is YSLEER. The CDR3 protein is CASSPGLAGWADNEQFF. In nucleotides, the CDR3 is TGCGCCAGCAGCCCAGGTTTAGCGGGATGGGCTGACAATGAGCAGTTCTTC.

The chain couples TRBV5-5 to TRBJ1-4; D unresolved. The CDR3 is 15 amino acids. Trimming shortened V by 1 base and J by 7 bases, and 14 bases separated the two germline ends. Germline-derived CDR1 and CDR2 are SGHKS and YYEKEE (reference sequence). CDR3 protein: CASSLLGERSEKLFF. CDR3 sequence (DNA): TGTGCCAGCAGCTTGCTCGGGGAGAGGAGTGAAAAACTGTTTTTT.

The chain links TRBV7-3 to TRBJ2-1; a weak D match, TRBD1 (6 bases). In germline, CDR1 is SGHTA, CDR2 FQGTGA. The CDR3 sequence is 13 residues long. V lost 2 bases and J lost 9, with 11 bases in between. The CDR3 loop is CASSLGTGIEQFF. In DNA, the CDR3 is TGTGCCAGCAGCTTAGGCACAGGGATTGAGCAGTTCTTC.

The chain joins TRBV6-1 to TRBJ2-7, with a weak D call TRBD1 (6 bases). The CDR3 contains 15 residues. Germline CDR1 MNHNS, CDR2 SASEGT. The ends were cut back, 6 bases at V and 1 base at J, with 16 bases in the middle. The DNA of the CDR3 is TGTGCCAGCAGCCGAACAACACAGGGTTCCTACGAGCAGTACTTC. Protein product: CASSRTTQGSYEQYF.

CDR3 DNA sequence: TGTGCCAGCAGCTCCTCTACCGGGACTAGCGAATCACAAGAGACCCAGTACTTC. Translating it yields CASSSSTGTSESQETQYF. The chain has TRBV13 and TRBJ2-5; 10 bases align to TRBD2. Trimming cost V 4 bases and J 2 bases; bases outside gene matches: 13. There are 18 residues in the CDR3. Germline CDR1 PRHDT, CDR2 FYEKMQ (reference sequence).

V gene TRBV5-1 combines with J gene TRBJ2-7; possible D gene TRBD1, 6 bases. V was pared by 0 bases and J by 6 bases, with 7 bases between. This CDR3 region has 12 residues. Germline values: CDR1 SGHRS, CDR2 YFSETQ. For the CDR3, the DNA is TGCGCCAGCAGCTTGGTGGGGGCCGAGCAGTACTTC. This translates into CASSLVGAEQYF.

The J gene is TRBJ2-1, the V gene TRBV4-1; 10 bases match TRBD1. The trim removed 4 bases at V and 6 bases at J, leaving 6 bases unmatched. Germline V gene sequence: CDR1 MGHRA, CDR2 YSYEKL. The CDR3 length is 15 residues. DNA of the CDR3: TGCGCCAGCAGCCTGGGACAGGGGCTTTCCAATGAGCAGTTCTTC. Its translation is CASSLGQGLSNEQFF.

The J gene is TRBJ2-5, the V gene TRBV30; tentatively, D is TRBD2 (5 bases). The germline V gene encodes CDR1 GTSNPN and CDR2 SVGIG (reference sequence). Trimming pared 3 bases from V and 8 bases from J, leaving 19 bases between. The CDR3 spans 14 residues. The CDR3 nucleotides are TGTGCCTGGAGGGGGTTCGCCCGGGGAGCCACCCAGTACTTC. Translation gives CAWRGFARGATQYF.